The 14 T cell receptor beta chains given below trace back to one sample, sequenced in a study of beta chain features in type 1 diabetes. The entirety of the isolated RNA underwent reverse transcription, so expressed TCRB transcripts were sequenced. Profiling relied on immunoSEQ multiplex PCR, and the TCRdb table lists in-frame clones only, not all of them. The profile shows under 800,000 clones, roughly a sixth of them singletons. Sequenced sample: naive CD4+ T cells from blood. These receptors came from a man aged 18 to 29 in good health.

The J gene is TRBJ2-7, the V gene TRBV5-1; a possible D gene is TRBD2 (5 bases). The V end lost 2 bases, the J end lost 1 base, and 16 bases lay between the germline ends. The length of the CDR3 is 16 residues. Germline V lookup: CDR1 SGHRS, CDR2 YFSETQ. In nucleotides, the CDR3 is TGCGCCAGCAGCTTACCAAGAGGGAAAAATTCCTACGAGCAGTACTTC. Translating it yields CASSLPRGKNSYEQYF.

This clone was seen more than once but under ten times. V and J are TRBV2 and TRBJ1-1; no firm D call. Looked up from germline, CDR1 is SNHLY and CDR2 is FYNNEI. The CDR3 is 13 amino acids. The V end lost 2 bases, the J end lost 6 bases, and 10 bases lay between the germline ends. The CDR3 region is CASSEMESAEAFF. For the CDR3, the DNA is TGTGCCAGCAGTGAAATGGAGAGCGCTGAAGCTTTCTTT.

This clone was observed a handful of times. The CDR3 DNA follows: TGTGCCAGCAGCCTCACGGCTGGTTTCCTAGCCAAAAACATTCAGTACTTC. Its translation is CASSLTAGFLAKNIQYF. V and J are TRBV11-2 and TRBJ2-4; D call uncertain. Trimming took off 5 bases at V and 0 bases at J, with 17 bases between the two ends. Germline CDR1 is SGHAT and CDR2 is FQNNGV. This CDR3 is built from 17 residues.

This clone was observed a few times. CDR3 nucleotide sequence: TGTGCCAGCAGCTGGGCCCAGAAGGACGGAATGAATCAGCCCCAGCATTTT. The encoded protein is CASSWAQKDGMNQPQHF. The chain is built from TRBV5-6 and TRBJ1-5; no clear D gene. This CDR3 is 17 amino acids long. Germline V CDR1 and CDR2: SGHDT, YYEEEE. Trimming cost V 3 bases and J 4 bases, with 20 bases left between them.

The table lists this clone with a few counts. The CDR3: CASSLEPVLNTGELFF. The DNA of the CDR3 is TGTGCCAGCAGCTTAGAGCCAGTGCTGAACACCGGGGAGCTGTTTTTT. The rearrangement joins TRBV11-2 to TRBJ2-2; D is unclear. The germline gives CDR1 SGHAT, CDR2 FQNNGV. CDR3 length: 16 amino acids. V was pared by 0 bases and J by 1 base, with 9 bases between.

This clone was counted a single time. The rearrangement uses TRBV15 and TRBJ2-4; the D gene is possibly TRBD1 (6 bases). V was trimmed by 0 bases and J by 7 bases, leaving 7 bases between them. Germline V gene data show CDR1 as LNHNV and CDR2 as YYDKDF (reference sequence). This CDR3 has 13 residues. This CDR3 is CATSRDQGNIQYF. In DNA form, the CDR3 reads TGTGCCACCAGCAGAGATCAGGGGAACATTCAGTACTTC.

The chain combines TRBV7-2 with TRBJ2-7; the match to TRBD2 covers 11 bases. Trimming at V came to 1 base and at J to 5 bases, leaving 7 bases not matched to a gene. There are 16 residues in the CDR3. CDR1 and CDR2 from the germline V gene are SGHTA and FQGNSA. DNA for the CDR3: TGTGCCAGCAGCTTAGGAGCGGCTAGCGGGAGGAACGAGCAGTACTTC. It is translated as CASSLGAASGRNEQYF.

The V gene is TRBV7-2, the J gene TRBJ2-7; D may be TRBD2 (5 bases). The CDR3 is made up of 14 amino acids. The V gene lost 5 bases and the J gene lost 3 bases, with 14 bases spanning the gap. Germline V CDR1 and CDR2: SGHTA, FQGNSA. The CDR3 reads CASSPSAGGYEQYF. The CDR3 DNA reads TGTGCCAGCAGCCCTTCTGCGGGCGGCTACGAGCAGTACTTC.

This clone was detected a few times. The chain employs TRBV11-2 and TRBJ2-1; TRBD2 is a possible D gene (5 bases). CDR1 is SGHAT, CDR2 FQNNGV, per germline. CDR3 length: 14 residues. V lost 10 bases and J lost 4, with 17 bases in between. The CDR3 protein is CATAPGNVYNEQFF. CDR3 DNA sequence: TGTGCCACGGCTCCCGGGAATGTGTACAATGAGCAGTTCTTC.

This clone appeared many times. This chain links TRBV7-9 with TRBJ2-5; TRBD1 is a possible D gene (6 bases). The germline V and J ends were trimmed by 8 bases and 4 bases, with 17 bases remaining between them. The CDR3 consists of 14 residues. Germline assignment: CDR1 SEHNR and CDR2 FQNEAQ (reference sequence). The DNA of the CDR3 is TGTGCCAGCGGACAGAGACAGGTGGTAGAGACCCAGTACTTC. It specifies CASGQRQVVETQYF.

The CDR3 region is CASIWDRVRANTGELFF. The CDR3 DNA follows: TGTGCCAGCATATGGGACAGGGTCAGGGCGAACACCGGGGAGCTGTTTTTT. The V call is TRBV21-1, the J call TRBJ2-2; the D segment call TRBD1 is taken from the table without a DNA check. TRBV21-1 is annotated as a pseudogene. This CDR3 is 17 amino acids long.

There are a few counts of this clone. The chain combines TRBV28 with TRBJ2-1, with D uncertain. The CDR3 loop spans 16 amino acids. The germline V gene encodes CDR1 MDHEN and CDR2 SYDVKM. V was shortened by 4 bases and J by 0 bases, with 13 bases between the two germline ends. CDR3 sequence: CASSSPPGFSYNEQFF. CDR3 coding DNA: TGTGCCAGCAGTTCCCCCCCCGGGTTCTCCTACAATGAGCAGTTCTTC.

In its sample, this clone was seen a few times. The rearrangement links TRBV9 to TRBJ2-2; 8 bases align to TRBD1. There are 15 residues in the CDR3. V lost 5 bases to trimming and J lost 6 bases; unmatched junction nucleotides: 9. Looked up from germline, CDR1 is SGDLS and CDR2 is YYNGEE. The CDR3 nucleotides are TGTGCCAGCAGACCGGGACAGGAAAGGGCCGGGGAGCTGTTTTTT. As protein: CASRPGQERAGELFF.

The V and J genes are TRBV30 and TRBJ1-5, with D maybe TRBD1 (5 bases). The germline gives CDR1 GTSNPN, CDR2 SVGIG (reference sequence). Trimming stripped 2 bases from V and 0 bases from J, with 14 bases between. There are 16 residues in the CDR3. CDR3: CAWSPPGRTSNQPQHF. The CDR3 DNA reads TGTGCCTGGAGTCCCCCGGGACGGACTAGCAATCAGCCCCAGCATTTT. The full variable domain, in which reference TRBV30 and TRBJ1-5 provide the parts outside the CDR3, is SQTIHQWPATLVQPVGSPLSLECTVEGTSNPNLYWYRQAAGRGLQLLFYSVGIGQISSEVPQNLSASRPQDRQFILSSKKLLLSDSGFYLCAWSPPGRTSNQPQHFGDGTRLSIL.